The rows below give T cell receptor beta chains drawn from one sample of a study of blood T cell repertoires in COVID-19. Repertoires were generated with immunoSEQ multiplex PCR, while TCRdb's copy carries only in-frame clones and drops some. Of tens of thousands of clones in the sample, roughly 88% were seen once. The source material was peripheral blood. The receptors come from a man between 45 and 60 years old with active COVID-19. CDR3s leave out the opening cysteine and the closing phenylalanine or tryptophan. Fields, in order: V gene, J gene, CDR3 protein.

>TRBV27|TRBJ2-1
ASRSSGRGFGNEQF
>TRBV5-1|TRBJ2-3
ASSAGGVPDTQY
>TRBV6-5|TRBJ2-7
ASSQLTGTYEQY
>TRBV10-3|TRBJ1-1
AISEPLGGVTEAF
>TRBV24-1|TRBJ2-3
ATSERGSAGTQY
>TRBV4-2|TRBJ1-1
ASSQATRVDTEAF
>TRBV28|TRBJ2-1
ASSWATGHNEQF
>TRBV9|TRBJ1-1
ASSLINRDTEAF
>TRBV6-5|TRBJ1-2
ASSYSRDYGYT
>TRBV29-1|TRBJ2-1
SVEDPRQGHNEQF
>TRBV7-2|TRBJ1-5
ASSSSFHQPQH
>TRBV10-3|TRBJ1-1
AIRLTVNTEAF
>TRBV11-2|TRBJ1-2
ASSLQLAANYGYT